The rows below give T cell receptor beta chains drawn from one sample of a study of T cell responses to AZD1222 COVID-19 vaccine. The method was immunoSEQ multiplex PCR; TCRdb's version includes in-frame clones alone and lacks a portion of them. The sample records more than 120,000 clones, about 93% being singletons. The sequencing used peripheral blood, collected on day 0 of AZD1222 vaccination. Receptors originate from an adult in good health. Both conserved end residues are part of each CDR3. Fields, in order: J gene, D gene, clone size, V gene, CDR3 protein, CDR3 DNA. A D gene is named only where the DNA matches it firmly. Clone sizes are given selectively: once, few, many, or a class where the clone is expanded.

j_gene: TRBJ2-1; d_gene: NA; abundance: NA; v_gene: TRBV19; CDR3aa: CASSRGPYNEQFF; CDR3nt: TGTGCCAGCAGTAGGGGACCATACAATGAGCAGTTCTTC
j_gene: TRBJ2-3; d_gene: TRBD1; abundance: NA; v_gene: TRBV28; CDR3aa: CASSLPGTGTDTQYF; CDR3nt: TGTGCCAGCAGTTTACCCGGGACAGGGACAGATACGCAGTATTTT
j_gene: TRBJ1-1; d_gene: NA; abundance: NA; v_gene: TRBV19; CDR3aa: CASTITLNTEAFF; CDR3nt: TGTGCCAGTACAATAACCCTTAACACTGAAGCTTTCTTT
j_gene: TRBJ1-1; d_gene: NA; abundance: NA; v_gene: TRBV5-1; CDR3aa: CASSFALDNTEAFF; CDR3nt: TGCGCCAGCAGCTTTGCCTTGGACAACACTGAAGCTTTCTTT
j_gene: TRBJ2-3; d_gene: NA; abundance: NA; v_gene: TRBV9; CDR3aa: CASSVGAALSTDTQYF; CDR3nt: TGTGCCAGCAGCGTAGGGGCAGCCCTTAGCACAGATACGCAGTATTTT
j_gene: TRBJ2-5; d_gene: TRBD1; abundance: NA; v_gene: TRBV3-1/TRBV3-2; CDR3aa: CASSQDLRNRGETQYF; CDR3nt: TGTGCCAGCAGCCAAGATCTTAGAAACAGGGGGGAGACCCAGTACTTC
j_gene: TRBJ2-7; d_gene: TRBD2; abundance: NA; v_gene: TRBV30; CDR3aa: CAWSLSGNEQYF; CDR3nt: TGTGCCTGGAGCCTGAGCGGGAACGAGCAGTACTTC
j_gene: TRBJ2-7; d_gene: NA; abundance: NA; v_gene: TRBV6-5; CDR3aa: CASNLRVREQYF; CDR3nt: TGTGCCAGCAACCTCAGGGTGAGGGAGCAGTACTTC
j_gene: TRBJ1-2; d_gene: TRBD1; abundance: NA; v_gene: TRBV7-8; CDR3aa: CASSSNGQGNYGYTF; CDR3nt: TGTGCCAGCAGCTCGAACGGACAGGGAAACTATGGCTACACCTTC
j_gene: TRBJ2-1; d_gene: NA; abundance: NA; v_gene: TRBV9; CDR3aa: CASSAQGWNEQFF; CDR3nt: TGTGCCAGCAGCGCCCAGGGGTGGAATGAGCAGTTCTTC
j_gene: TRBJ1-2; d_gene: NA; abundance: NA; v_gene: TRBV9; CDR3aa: CASSVARGNYGYTF; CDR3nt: TGTGCCAGCAGCGTAGCTCGGGGTAACTATGGCTACACCTTC
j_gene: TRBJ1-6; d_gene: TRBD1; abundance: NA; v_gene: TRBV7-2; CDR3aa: CASSLGQGGYYNSPLHF; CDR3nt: TGTGCCAGCAGCTTAGGACAGGGGGGTTACTATAATTCACCCCTCCACTTT
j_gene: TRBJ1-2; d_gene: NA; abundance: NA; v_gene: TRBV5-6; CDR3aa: CASSSGVGFNGYTF; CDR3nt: TGTGCCAGCAGCTCGGGGGTGGGTTTTAATGGCTACACCTTC
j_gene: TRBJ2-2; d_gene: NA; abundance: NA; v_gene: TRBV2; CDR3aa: CASNTGRWVDTGELFF; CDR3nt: TGTGCCAGCAATACAGGAAGGTGGGTCGACACCGGGGAGCTGTTTTTT
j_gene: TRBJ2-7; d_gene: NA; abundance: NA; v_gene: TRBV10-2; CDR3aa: CASSRDRKGYEQYF; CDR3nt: TGCGCCAGCAGTCGTGACAGAAAGGGATACGAGCAGTACTTC
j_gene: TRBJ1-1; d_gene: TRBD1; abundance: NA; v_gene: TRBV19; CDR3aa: CASSGGDRESEAFF; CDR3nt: TGTGCCAGTAGTGGAGGGGACAGGGAGTCTGAAGCTTTCTTT
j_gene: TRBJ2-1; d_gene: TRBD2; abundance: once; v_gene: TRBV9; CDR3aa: CASSAGLAGNEQFF; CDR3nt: TGTGCCAGCAGCGCAGGACTAGCGGGCAATGAGCAGTTCTTC
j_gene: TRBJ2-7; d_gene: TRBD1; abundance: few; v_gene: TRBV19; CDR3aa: CASSVTGGGYEQYF; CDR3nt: TGTGCCAGTAGTGTGACAGGGGGGGGCTACGAGCAGTACTTC
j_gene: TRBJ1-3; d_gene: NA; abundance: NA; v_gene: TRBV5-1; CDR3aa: CASSSPPGNTIYF; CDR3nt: TGCGCCAGCAGTAGTCCCCCTGGAAACACCATATATTTT
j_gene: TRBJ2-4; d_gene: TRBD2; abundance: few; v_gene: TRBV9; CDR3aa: CASSARQREGPADIQYF; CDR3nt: TGTGCCAGCAGCGCGAGACAGCGGGAGGGCCCGGCAGACATTCAGTACTTC
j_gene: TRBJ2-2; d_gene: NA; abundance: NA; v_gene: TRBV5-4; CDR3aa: CASSSPGTANTGELFF; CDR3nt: TGTGCCAGCAGCTCCCCAGGGACCGCGAACACCGGGGAGCTGTTTTTT
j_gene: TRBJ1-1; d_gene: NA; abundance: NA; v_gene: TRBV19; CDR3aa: CAVWGGMNTEAFF; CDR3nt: TGTGCCGTCTGGGGGGGTATGAACACTGAAGCTTTCTTT
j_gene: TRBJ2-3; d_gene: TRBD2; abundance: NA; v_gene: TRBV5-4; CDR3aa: CASSLVRSGTDTQYF; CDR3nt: TGTGCCAGCAGCTTGGTACGTAGCGGGACAGATACGCAGTATTTT
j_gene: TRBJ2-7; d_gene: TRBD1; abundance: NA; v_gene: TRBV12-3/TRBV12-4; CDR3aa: CASSLYRGPEQYF; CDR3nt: TGTGCCAGCAGTTTGTACAGGGGGCCCGAGCAGTACTTC
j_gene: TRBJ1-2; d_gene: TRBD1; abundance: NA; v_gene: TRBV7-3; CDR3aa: CASSRTGGDYGYTF; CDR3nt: TGTGCCAGCAGCCGGACAGGGGGAGACTATGGCTACACCTTC
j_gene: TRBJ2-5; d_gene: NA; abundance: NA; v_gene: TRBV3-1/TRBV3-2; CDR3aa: CASSQGNSVTQYF; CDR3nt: TGTGCCAGCAGCCAAGGGAATTCTGTGACCCAGTACTTC
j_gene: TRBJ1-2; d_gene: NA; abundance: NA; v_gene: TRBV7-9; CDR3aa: CASSLGRLGNTNGYTF; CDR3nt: TGTGCCAGCAGCCTAGGCCGGCTGGGGAATACAAATGGCTACACCTTC